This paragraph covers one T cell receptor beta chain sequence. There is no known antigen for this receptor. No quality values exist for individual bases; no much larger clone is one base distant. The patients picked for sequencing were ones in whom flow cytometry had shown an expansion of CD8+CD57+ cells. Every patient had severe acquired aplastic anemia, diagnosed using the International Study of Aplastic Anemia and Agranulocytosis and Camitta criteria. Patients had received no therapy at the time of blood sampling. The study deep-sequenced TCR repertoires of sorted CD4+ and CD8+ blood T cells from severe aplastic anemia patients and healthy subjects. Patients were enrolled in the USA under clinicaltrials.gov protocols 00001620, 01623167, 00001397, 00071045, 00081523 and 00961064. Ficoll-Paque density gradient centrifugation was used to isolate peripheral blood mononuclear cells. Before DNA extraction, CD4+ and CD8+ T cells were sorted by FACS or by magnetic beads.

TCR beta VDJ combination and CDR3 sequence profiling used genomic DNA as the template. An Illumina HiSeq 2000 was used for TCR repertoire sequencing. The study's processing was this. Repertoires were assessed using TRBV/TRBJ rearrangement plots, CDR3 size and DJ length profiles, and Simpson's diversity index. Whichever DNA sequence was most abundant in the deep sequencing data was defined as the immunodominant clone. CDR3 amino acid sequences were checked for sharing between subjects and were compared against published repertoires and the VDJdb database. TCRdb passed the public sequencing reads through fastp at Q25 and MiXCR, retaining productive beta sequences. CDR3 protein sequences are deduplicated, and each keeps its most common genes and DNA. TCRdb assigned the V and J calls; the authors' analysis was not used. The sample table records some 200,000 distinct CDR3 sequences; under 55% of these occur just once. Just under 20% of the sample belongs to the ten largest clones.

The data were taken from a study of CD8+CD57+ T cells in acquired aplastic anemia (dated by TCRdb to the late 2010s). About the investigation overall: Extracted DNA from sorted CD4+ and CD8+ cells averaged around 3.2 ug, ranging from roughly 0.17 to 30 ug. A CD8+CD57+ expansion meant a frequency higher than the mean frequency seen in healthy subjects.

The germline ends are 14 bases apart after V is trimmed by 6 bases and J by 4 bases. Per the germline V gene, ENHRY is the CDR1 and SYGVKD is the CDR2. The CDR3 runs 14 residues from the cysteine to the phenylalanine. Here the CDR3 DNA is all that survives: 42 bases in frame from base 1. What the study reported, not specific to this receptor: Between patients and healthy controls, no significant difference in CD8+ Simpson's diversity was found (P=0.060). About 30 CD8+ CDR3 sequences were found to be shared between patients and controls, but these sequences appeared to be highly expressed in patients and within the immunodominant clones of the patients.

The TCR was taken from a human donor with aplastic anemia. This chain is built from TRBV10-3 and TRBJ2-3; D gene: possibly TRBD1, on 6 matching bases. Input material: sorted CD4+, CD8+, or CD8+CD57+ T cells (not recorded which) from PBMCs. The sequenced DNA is TGTGCCATCAGCCAATCGCCAGGGGCAGATACGCAGTATTTT. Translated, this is CAISQSPGADTQYF.